A selection of T cell receptor beta chains follows, all from one sample in a study of shared T cell receptors in the human thymus. The repertoire was sequenced with immunoSEQ multiplex PCR; TCRdb's copy has only in-frame clones and lacks some. Counted here are 630,000 or so clones, around 87% occurring once; the ten biggest clones make up about 0.0094%. In addition, the sample was reused for a study of human thymus T cells.

Sequenced input: thymocytes. All receptors derive from a boy in the first two years of life with a congenital heart defect. Each CDR3 is given with its conserved first and last residue. Fields, in order: J gene, V gene, clone size, CDR3 length, D gene, CDR3 protein, CDR3 DNA. D genes are given only for firm matches. Where a row states a size, it is once, few, many or the class of an expanded clone; other rows omit it.

j_call: TRBJ2-7
v_call: TRBV10-1
clone_size: -
cdr3_length: 14
d_call: TRBD2
cdr3_aa: CASSASGRSYEQYF
cdr3_nt: TGCGCCAGCAGTGCTAGCGGGAGGTCCTACGAGCAGTACTTC

j_call: TRBJ2-1
v_call: TRBV7-2
clone_size: -
cdr3_length: 17
d_call: TRBD2
cdr3_aa: CASSLNSGRAGWYEQFF
cdr3_nt: TGTGCCAGCAGCTTAAATAGCGGGAGGGCCGGGTGGTATGAGCAGTTCTTC

j_call: TRBJ1-1
v_call: TRBV11-3
clone_size: -
cdr3_length: 15
d_call: -
cdr3_aa: CASSSTEGANTEAFF
cdr3_nt: TGTGCCAGCAGCTCCACGGAGGGCGCGAACACTGAAGCTTTCTTT

j_call: TRBJ2-5
v_call: TRBV14
clone_size: -
cdr3_length: 16
d_call: -
cdr3_aa: CASSQGPGGGQETQYF
cdr3_nt: TGTGCCAGCAGCCAAGGCCCCGGTGGCGGTCAAGAGACCCAGTACTTC

j_call: TRBJ2-3
v_call: TRBV15
clone_size: -
cdr3_length: 19
d_call: TRBD2
cdr3_aa: CATSRDRCWGGRPTDTQYF
cdr3_nt: TGTGCCACCAGCAGAGATCGGTGCTGGGGCGGGAGGCCCACAGATACGCAGTATTTT

j_call: TRBJ2-1
v_call: TRBV11-2
clone_size: -
cdr3_length: 12
d_call: TRBD2
cdr3_aa: CASSVERDLQVF
cdr3_nt: TGTGCCAGCAGCGTGGAGCGGGACTTACAGGTCTTC

j_call: TRBJ1-1
v_call: TRBV29-1
clone_size: -
cdr3_length: 15
d_call: -
cdr3_aa: CSVEAGAPILKEAFF
cdr3_nt: TGCAGCGTTGAGGCAGGGGCCCCTATACTGAAAGAAGCTTTCTTT

j_call: TRBJ1-2
v_call: TRBV5-6
clone_size: -
cdr3_length: 13
d_call: -
cdr3_aa: CASSGAGSYGYTF
cdr3_nt: TGTGCCAGCAGTGGGGCAGGGTCCTATGGCTACACCTTC

j_call: TRBJ2-3
v_call: TRBV4-1
clone_size: -
cdr3_length: 15
d_call: TRBD2
cdr3_aa: CASSQPTSGRDTQYF
cdr3_nt: TGCGCCAGCAGCCAGCCAACTAGCGGGAGAGATACGCAGTATTTT

j_call: TRBJ2-2
v_call: TRBV11-2
clone_size: -
cdr3_length: 17
d_call: -
cdr3_aa: CASSPGSAYVAPGELFF
cdr3_nt: TGTGCCAGCTCGCCCGGGTCGGCGTACGTGGCACCCGGGGAGCTGTTTTTT

j_call: TRBJ2-2
v_call: TRBV28
clone_size: -
cdr3_length: 17
d_call: TRBD2
cdr3_aa: CASSFPYSGTNTGELFF
cdr3_nt: TGTGCCAGCAGTTTCCCTTATAGCGGGACGAACACCGGGGAGCTGTTTTTT

j_call: TRBJ1-3
v_call: TRBV4-1
clone_size: -
cdr3_length: 15
d_call: -
cdr3_aa: CASSQVTGYGNTIYF
cdr3_nt: TGCGCCAGCAGCCAAGTTACAGGCTACGGAAACACCATATATTTT

j_call: TRBJ2-7
v_call: TRBV19
clone_size: -
cdr3_length: 16
d_call: -
cdr3_aa: CASSIVPGSGTYEQYF
cdr3_nt: TGTGCCAGTAGTATAGTGCCGGGGTCAGGGACTTACGAGCAGTACTTC

j_call: TRBJ2-7
v_call: TRBV10-2
clone_size: -
cdr3_length: 15
d_call: TRBD1
cdr3_aa: CASKGENGTGHEQYF
cdr3_nt: TGCGCCAGCAAGGGTGAGAATGGGACAGGGCACGAGCAGTACTTC

j_call: TRBJ1-2
v_call: TRBV7-2
clone_size: -
cdr3_length: 14
d_call: TRBD1
cdr3_aa: CASSLAGTVYGYTF
cdr3_nt: TGTGCCAGCAGCTTAGCGGGGACAGTCTATGGCTACACCTTC

j_call: TRBJ2-7
v_call: TRBV6-5
clone_size: -
cdr3_length: 15
d_call: TRBD1
cdr3_aa: CASRARGQNSYEQYF
cdr3_nt: TGTGCCAGCAGAGCCCGGGGACAGAATTCCTACGAGCAGTACTTC

j_call: TRBJ2-5
v_call: TRBV9
clone_size: -
cdr3_length: 14
d_call: -
cdr3_aa: CASSVGTAQETQYF
cdr3_nt: TGTGCCAGCAGCGTAGGGACAGCCCAAGAGACCCAGTACTTC

j_call: TRBJ1-2
v_call: TRBV25-1
clone_size: -
cdr3_length: 14
d_call: -
cdr3_aa: CASSDNRGNYGYTF
cdr3_nt: TGTGCCAGCAGTGATAACAGAGGGAACTATGGCTACACCTTC

j_call: TRBJ1-2
v_call: TRBV6-5
clone_size: once
cdr3_length: 15
d_call: TRBD1
cdr3_aa: CASSYMGTGSYGYTF
cdr3_nt: TGTGCCAGCAGTTATATGGGGACAGGTTCCTATGGCTACACCTTC

j_call: TRBJ1-6
v_call: TRBV5-8
clone_size: -
cdr3_length: 18
d_call: -
cdr3_aa: CASSFIGWGRYPSSPLHF
cdr3_nt: TGTGCCAGCAGCTTCATAGGCTGGGGGCGCTACCCTTCGTCACCCCTCCACTTT

j_call: TRBJ1-1
v_call: TRBV5-1
clone_size: -
cdr3_length: 13
d_call: -
cdr3_aa: CASSDNKVTEAFF
cdr3_nt: TGCGCCAGCAGCGACAATAAGGTCACTGAAGCTTTCTTT

j_call: TRBJ2-5
v_call: TRBV7-9
clone_size: -
cdr3_length: 16
d_call: TRBD2
cdr3_aa: CASSLLPGLALETQYF
cdr3_nt: TGTGCCAGCAGCTTGCTGCCGGGACTAGCGCTGGAGACCCAGTACTTC

j_call: TRBJ1-5
v_call: TRBV27
clone_size: -
cdr3_length: 15
d_call: -
cdr3_aa: CASTPDRHSNQPQHF
cdr3_nt: TGTGCCAGCACCCCGGACAGACATAGCAATCAGCCCCAGCATTTT

j_call: TRBJ1-6
v_call: TRBV5-5
clone_size: once
cdr3_length: 16
d_call: TRBD1
cdr3_aa: CASSPGGDRDITPLHF
cdr3_nt: TGTGCCAGCAGCCCAGGGGGGGACAGGGATATCACACCCCTCCACTTT

j_call: TRBJ2-5
v_call: TRBV5-3
clone_size: -
cdr3_length: 12
d_call: -
cdr3_aa: CARSSSGETQYF
cdr3_nt: TGTGCCAGAAGCTCTTCGGGAGAGACCCAGTACTTC

j_call: TRBJ2-7
v_call: TRBV6-6
clone_size: -
cdr3_length: 15
d_call: TRBD2
cdr3_aa: CASSFGLVHHYEQYF
cdr3_nt: TGTGCCAGCAGTTTCGGACTAGTGCACCACTACGAGCAGTACTTC

j_call: TRBJ1-5
v_call: TRBV28
clone_size: -
cdr3_length: 14
d_call: TRBD1
cdr3_aa: CASSLDRGGQPQHF
cdr3_nt: TGTGCCAGCAGTTTAGACAGGGGTGGCCAGCCCCAGCATTTT

j_call: TRBJ2-7
v_call: TRBV7-2
clone_size: -
cdr3_length: 16
d_call: -
cdr3_aa: CASSLAGGDNSYEQYF
cdr3_nt: TGTGCCAGCAGCTTAGCGGGAGGGGACAACTCCTACGAGCAGTACTTC

j_call: TRBJ2-1
v_call: TRBV29-1
clone_size: -
cdr3_length: 19
d_call: TRBD1
cdr3_aa: CSVENGAGGANSSYNEQFF
cdr3_nt: TGCAGCGTTGAAAACGGGGCAGGGGGCGCGAACAGCTCCTACAATGAGCAGTTCTTC

j_call: TRBJ2-7
v_call: TRBV25-1
clone_size: -
cdr3_length: 15
d_call: -
cdr3_aa: CASSESTGAWGEQYF
cdr3_nt: TGTGCCAGCAGTGAATCGACGGGAGCGTGGGGCGAGCAGTACTTC

j_call: TRBJ2-1
v_call: TRBV4-3
clone_size: -
cdr3_length: 16
d_call: TRBD2
cdr3_aa: CASSQDRRGSYNEQFF
cdr3_nt: TGCGCCAGCAGCCAAGATAGGCGGGGGTCCTACAATGAGCAGTTCTTC

j_call: TRBJ1-5
v_call: TRBV4-2
clone_size: -
cdr3_length: 17
d_call: -
cdr3_aa: CASSQNRGVLSNQPQHF
cdr3_nt: TGTGCCAGCAGCCAAAACCGGGGGGTCCTTAGCAATCAGCCCCAGCATTTT

j_call: TRBJ1-5
v_call: TRBV27
clone_size: -
cdr3_length: 13
d_call: -
cdr3_aa: CASSLRVHQPQHF
cdr3_nt: TGTGCCAGCAGTTTACGGGTGCATCAGCCCCAGCATTTT

j_call: TRBJ1-2
v_call: TRBV28
clone_size: -
cdr3_length: 13
d_call: TRBD1
cdr3_aa: CASSLGEGAGYTF
cdr3_nt: TGTGCCAGCAGCCTCGGTGAGGGGGCGGGCTACACCTTC

j_call: TRBJ2-6
v_call: TRBV2
clone_size: -
cdr3_length: 17
d_call: -
cdr3_aa: CASSGGGSLSGANVLTF
cdr3_nt: TGTGCCAGCAGTGGCGGGGGCAGCCTCTCTGGGGCCAACGTCCTGACTTTC

j_call: TRBJ2-7
v_call: TRBV7-9
clone_size: -
cdr3_length: 14
d_call: -
cdr3_aa: CASSLARGPYEQYF
cdr3_nt: TGTGCCAGCAGCTTAGCGCGGGGTCCCTACGAGCAGTACTTC

j_call: TRBJ2-7
v_call: TRBV4-2
clone_size: -
cdr3_length: 14
d_call: -
cdr3_aa: CASSQVEGDYEQYF
cdr3_nt: TGTGCCAGCAGCCAAGTGGAGGGTGACTACGAGCAGTACTTC

j_call: TRBJ2-1
v_call: TRBV4-3
clone_size: -
cdr3_length: 16
d_call: TRBD2
cdr3_aa: CASSLASGAIYNEQFF
cdr3_nt: TGCGCCAGCAGCCTCGCTAGCGGGGCAATATACAATGAGCAGTTCTTC

j_call: TRBJ1-2
v_call: TRBV4-1
clone_size: -
cdr3_length: 17
d_call: -
cdr3_aa: CASSHRTLEESNYGYTF
cdr3_nt: TGCGCCAGCAGCCATCGGACACTGGAAGAGTCGAACTATGGCTACACCTTC

j_call: TRBJ1-1
v_call: TRBV5-1
clone_size: -
cdr3_length: 14
d_call: TRBD1
cdr3_aa: CASSWGQGSTEAFF
cdr3_nt: TGCGCCAGCAGCTGGGGACAGGGCTCCACTGAAGCTTTCTTT

j_call: TRBJ2-7
v_call: TRBV11-3
clone_size: -
cdr3_length: 12
d_call: -
cdr3_aa: CASSFSGDEQYF
cdr3_nt: TGTGCCAGCAGCTTCAGCGGTGACGAGCAGTACTTC

j_call: TRBJ1-4
v_call: TRBV21-1
clone_size: -
cdr3_length: 13
d_call: -
cdr3_aa: CASPRRDNEKLFF
cdr3_nt: TGTGCCAGCCCGCGGCGGGATAATGAAAAACTGTTTTTT

j_call: TRBJ1-5
v_call: TRBV15
clone_size: -
cdr3_length: 15
d_call: TRBD1
cdr3_aa: CATSIGTGYNQPQHF
cdr3_nt: TGTGCCACCAGCATCGGGACAGGGTACAATCAGCCCCAGCATTTT

j_call: TRBJ1-2
v_call: TRBV5-8
clone_size: -
cdr3_length: 12
d_call: TRBD1
cdr3_aa: CAKTTGGHGYTF
cdr3_nt: TGTGCCAAGACGACAGGGGGCCATGGCTACACCTTC

j_call: TRBJ2-3
v_call: TRBV4-1
clone_size: -
cdr3_length: 18
d_call: -
cdr3_aa: CASSQGLPRSGWADTQYF
cdr3_nt: TGCGCCAGCAGCCAAGGACTCCCCCGGTCGGGATGGGCAGATACGCAGTATTTT

j_call: TRBJ2-3
v_call: TRBV29-1
clone_size: once
cdr3_length: 14
d_call: -
cdr3_aa: CSVEKAGATDTQYF
cdr3_nt: TGCAGCGTTGAAAAGGCTGGGGCCACAGATACGCAGTATTTT

j_call: TRBJ2-3
v_call: TRBV29-1
clone_size: -
cdr3_length: 18
d_call: TRBD2
cdr3_aa: CSVDGREVAGGPADTQYF
cdr3_nt: TGCAGCGTTGACGGCCGGGAGGTGGCGGGAGGGCCTGCAGATACGCAGTATTTT

j_call: TRBJ2-2
v_call: TRBV5-1
clone_size: -
cdr3_length: 16
d_call: TRBD2
cdr3_aa: CASSLEAREVTGELFF
cdr3_nt: TGCGCCAGCAGCTTGGAGGCGCGGGAGGTGACCGGGGAGCTGTTTTTT

j_call: TRBJ2-2
v_call: TRBV25-1
clone_size: -
cdr3_length: 17
d_call: TRBD2
cdr3_aa: CASSEYLTSVNTGELFF
cdr3_nt: TGTGCCAGCAGTGAATACTTGACTAGCGTGAACACCGGGGAGCTGTTTTTT

j_call: TRBJ1-5
v_call: TRBV2
clone_size: -
cdr3_length: 16
d_call: -
cdr3_aa: CASSRRGGQLNQPQHF
cdr3_nt: TGTGCCAGCAGCCGCAGGGGTGGCCAATTGAATCAGCCCCAGCATTTT

j_call: TRBJ1-5
v_call: TRBV7-3
clone_size: -
cdr3_length: 13
d_call: -
cdr3_aa: CASSFRGSQPQHF
cdr3_nt: TGTGCCAGCAGCTTCCGGGGGAGTCAGCCCCAGCATTTT

j_call: TRBJ2-7
v_call: TRBV7-9
clone_size: -
cdr3_length: 14
d_call: TRBD2
cdr3_aa: CASRSSRLAGEQYF
cdr3_nt: TGTGCCAGCAGATCATCCCGACTAGCGGGCGAGCAGTACTTC

j_call: TRBJ1-1
v_call: TRBV6-4
clone_size: -
cdr3_length: 14
d_call: TRBD1
cdr3_aa: CASSEAGGNTEAFF
cdr3_nt: TGTGCCAGCAGTGAGGCAGGGGGAAACACTGAAGCTTTCTTT

j_call: TRBJ2-7
v_call: TRBV7-9
clone_size: -
cdr3_length: 14
d_call: TRBD1
cdr3_aa: CASSPGTGTGEQYF
cdr3_nt: TGTGCCAGCAGCCCGGGGACAGGAACAGGCGAGCAGTACTTC

j_call: TRBJ1-2
v_call: TRBV10-3
clone_size: -
cdr3_length: 12
d_call: -
cdr3_aa: CAISELTVGYTF
cdr3_nt: TGTGCCATCAGTGAACTTACCGTCGGCTACACCTTC

j_call: TRBJ1-1
v_call: TRBV6-1
clone_size: once
cdr3_length: 13
d_call: -
cdr3_aa: CASRAGLNTEAFF
cdr3_nt: TGTGCCAGCAGAGCAGGGCTGAACACTGAAGCTTTCTTT

j_call: TRBJ2-7
v_call: TRBV15
clone_size: -
cdr3_length: 17
d_call: -
cdr3_aa: CATSREARPISAYEQYF
cdr3_nt: TGTGCCACCAGCAGAGAGGCCAGGCCCATCTCAGCTTACGAGCAGTACTTC